This T cell receptor beta chain was retrieved from a study of blood T cells in healthy people across ages. In the case of this clonotype: One junction end disagrees with the germline gene, perhaps due to a read error.

Combining a sample-barcoded 5' primer with a J-beta primer mix, a second PCR ran for roughly 6 to 12 cycles. Every sample gave at least 3 million paired-end reads containing CDR3. TCRdb re-analysed the 5' RACE reads in MiXCR, keeping a single row per CDR3 protein. This sample has over 1,500,000 distinct CDR3 sequences, with about 49% found just once. The CDR3 is 14 residues long. Germline V gene lookup returns CDR1 SSHAT and CDR2 FNYEAQ (reference sequence). The source material was blood. The clonotype comes from a middle-aged woman in good health. The chain recombines TRBV7-7 with TRBJ2-5; maybe TRBD2 (5 bases). This CDR3 is CASSPGVNQETQYF. The CDR3 region has the DNA TGTGCTAGCAGCCCCGGGGTAAACCAAGAGACCCAGTACTTC. Variable domain in full (rest from reference TRBV7-7 and TRBJ2-5): GAGVSQSPRYKVTKRGQDVTLRCDPISSHATLYWYQQALGQGPEFLTYFNYEAQPDKSGLPSDRFSAERPEGSISTLTIQRTEQRDSAMYRCASSPGVNQETQYFGPGTRLLVL.